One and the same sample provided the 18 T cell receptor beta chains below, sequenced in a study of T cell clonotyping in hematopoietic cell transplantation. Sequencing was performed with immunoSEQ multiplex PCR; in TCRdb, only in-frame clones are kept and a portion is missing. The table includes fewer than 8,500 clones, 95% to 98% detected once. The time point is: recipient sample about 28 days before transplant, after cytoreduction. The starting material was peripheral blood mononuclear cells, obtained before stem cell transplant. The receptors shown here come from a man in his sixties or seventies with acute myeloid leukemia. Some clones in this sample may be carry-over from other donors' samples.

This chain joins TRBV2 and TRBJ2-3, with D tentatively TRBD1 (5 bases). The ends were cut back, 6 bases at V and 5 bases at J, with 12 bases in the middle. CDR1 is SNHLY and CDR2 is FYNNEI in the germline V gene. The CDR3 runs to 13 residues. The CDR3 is CASRLGRGDTQYF. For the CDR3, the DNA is TGTGCCAGCAGGCTAGGTAGGGGAGATACGCAGTATTTT. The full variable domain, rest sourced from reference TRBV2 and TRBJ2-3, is EPEVTQTPSHQVTQMGQEVILRCVPISNHLYFYWYRQILGQKVEFLVSFYNNEISEKSEIFDDQFSVERPDGSNFTLKIRSTKLEDSAMYFCASRLGRGDTQYFGPGTRLTVL.

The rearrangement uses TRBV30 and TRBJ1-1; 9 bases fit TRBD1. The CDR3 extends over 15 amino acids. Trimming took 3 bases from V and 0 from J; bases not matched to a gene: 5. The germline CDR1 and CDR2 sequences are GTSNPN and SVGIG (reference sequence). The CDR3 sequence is CAWSLTGGLNTEAFF. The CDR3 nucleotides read TGTGCCTGGAGCCTGACAGGGGGACTGAACACTGAAGCTTTCTTT.

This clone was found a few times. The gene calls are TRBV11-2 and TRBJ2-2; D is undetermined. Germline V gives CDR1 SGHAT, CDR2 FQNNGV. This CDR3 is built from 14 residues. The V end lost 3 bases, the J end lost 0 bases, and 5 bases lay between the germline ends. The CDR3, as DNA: TGTGCCAGCAGCTTGCAGCCGAACACCGGGGAGCTGTTTTTT. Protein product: CASSLQPNTGELFF.

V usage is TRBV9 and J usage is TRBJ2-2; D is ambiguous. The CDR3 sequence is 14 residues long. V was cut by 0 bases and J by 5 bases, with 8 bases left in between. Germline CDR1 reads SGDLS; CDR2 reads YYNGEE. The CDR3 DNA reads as TGTGCCAGCAGCGTAGAGTGGATGACCGGGGAGCTGTTTTTT. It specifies CASSVEWMTGELFF. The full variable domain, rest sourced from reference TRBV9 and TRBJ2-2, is DSGVTQTPKHLITATGQRVTLRCSPRSGDLSVYWYQQSLDQGLQFLIQYYNGEERAKGNILERFSAQQFPDLHSELNLSSLELGDSALYFCASSVEWMTGELFFGEGSRLTVL.

CDR3 in DNA: TGTGCCAGCAGCTTTCCCAGCGGGTCTTACAATGAGCAGTTCTTC. This encodes CASSFPSGSYNEQFF. This chain joins TRBV5-6 and TRBJ2-1; a weak D match, TRBD2 (6 bases). V was cut by 2 bases and J by 4 bases, with 13 bases left in between. The CDR3 consists of 15 residues. The germline V gene has CDR1 SGHDT and CDR2 YYEEEE.

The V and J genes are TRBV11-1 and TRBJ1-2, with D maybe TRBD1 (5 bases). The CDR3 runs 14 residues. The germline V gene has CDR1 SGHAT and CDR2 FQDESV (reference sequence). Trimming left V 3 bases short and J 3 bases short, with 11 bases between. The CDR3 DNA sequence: TGTGCCAGCAGCTTTGGGGGTACGGACTATGGCTACACCTTC. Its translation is CASSFGGTDYGYTF.

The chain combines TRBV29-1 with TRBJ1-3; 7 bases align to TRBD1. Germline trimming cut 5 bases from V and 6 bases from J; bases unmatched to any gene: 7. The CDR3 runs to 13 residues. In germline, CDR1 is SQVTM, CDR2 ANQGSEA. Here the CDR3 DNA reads TGCAGCGTTCAACAGGGGCCTGAAAACACCATATATTTT. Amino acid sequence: CSVQQGPENTIYF.

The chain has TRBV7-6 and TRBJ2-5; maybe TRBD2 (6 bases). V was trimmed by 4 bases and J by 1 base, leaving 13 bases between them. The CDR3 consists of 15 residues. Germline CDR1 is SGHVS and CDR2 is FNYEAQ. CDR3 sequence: CASSSGLHLQETQYF. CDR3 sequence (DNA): TGTGCCAGCAGCTCGGGACTTCACCTCCAAGAGACCCAGTACTTC.

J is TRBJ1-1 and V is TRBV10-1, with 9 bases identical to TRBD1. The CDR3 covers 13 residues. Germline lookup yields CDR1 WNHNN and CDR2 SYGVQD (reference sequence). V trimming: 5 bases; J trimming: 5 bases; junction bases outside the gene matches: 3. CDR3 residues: CASSLTGGTEAFF. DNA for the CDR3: TGCGCCAGCAGTCTGACAGGGGGGACTGAAGCTTTCTTT.

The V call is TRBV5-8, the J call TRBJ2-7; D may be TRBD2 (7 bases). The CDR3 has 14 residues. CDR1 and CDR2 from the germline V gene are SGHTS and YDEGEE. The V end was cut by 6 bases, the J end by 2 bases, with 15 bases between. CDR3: CASKGGLSTYEQYF. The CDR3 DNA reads TGTGCCAGCAAGGGGGGGCTCAGTACCTACGAGCAGTACTTC.

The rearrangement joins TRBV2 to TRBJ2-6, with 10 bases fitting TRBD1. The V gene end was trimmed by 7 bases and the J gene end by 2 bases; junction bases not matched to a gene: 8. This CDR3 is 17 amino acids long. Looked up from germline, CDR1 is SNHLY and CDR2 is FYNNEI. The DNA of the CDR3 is TGTGCCAGCAACCCAGGACAGGGGGGCGCTGGGGCCAACGTCCTGACTTTC. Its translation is CASNPGQGGAGANVLTF.

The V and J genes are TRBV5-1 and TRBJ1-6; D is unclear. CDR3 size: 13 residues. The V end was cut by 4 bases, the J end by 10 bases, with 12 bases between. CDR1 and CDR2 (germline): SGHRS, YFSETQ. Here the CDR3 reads CASSPGSDSPLHF. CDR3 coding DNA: TGCGCCAGCAGCCCCGGATCCGACTCACCCCTCCACTTT.

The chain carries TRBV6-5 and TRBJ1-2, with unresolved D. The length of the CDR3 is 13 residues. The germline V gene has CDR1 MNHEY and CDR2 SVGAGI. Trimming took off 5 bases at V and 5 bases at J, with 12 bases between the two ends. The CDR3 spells CASSDLPGYGYTF. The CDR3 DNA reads TGTGCCAGCAGTGACCTCCCGGGGTATGGCTACACCTTC.

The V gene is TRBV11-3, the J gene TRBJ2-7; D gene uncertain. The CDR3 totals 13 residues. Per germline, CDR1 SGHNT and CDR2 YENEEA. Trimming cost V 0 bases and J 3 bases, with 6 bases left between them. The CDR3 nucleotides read TGTGCCAGCAGCTTAGATCCGGACTACGAGCAGTACTTC. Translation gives CASSLDPDYEQYF.

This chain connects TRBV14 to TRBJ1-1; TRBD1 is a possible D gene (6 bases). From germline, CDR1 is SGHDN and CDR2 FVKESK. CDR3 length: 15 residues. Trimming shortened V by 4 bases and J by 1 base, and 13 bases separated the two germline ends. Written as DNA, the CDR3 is TGTGCCAGCAGCCCCCCAGGGGCCTGGAACACTGAAGCTTTCTTT. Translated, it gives CASSPPGAWNTEAFF. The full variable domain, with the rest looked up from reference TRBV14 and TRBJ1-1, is EAGVTQFPSHSVIEKGQTVTLRCDPISGHDNLYWYRRVMGKEIKFLLHFVKESKQDESGMPNNRFLAERTGGTYSTLKVQPAELEDSGVYFCASSPPGAWNTEAFFGQGTRLTVV.

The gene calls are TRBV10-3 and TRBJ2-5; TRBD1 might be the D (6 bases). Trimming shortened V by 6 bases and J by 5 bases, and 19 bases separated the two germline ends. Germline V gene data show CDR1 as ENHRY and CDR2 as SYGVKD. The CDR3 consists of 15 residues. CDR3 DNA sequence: TGTGCCATCAGCCACGGGGCCGGACAGACGGAGACCCAGTACTTC. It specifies CAISHGAGQTETQYF.

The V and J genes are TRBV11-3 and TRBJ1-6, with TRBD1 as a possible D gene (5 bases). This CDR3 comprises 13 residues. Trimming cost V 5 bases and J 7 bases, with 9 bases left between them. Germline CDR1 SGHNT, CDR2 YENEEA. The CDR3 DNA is TGTGCCAGCAGCCTCCGGGGGAATTCACCCCTCCACTTT. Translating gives CASSLRGNSPLHF.

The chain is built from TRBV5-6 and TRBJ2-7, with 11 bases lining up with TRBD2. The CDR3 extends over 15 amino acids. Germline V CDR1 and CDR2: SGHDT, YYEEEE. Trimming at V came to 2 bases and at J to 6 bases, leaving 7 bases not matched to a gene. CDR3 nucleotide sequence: TGTGCCAGCAGCTTTCTAGCGGGAGGCCAGAGCGAGCAGTACTTC. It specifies CASSFLAGGQSEQYF.